This T cell receptor beta chain was identified during a study of T cell repertoires in cytomegalovirus infection. A single record per CDR3 protein comes from TCRdb applying MiXCR to the reads. The sample yields 750,000 to 950,000 distinct CDR3 sequences, 25% to 35% seen once. In regard to this clonotype: Its antigen is not identified.

The sequences come from cultured CD8+ T cells from PBMCs, collected from culture after CMV antigen stimulation. This TCR derives from a human donor in good health (CMV status not recorded). Some clones in this sample may be carry-over from other donors' samples.

The CDR3 loop reads CATSAGTFHPANEQFF. In DNA, the CDR3 is TGTGCCACCAGTGCTGGGACTTTTCACCCGGCTAATGAGCAGTTCTTC. The V call is TRBV24-1, the J call TRBJ2-1, with TRBD2 as a possible D gene (6 bases). The CDR3 runs 16 residues. The ends were cut back, 5 bases at V and 7 bases at J, with 20 bases in the middle. Germline V gives CDR1 KGHDR, CDR2 SFDVKD.